This T cell receptor beta chain stems from a study of shared clonotypes between healthy human individuals. Naive CD8 populations comprised CD45RO-negative cells positively selected for CCR7, excluding terminally differentiated effector memory CD45RA+ cells. CDR3 size: 13 residues. Trimming pared 3 bases from V and 5 bases from J, leaving 8 bases between. In germline, CDR1 is SEHNR, CDR2 FQNEAQ (reference sequence). Clones were sequenced by immunoSEQ multiplex PCR, and TCRdb holds only the in-frame ones, with some missing. The repertoire holds about 2.1 million clones, with more than 85% as singletons.

This TCR came from a man aged 18 to 30 in good health. Some clones in this sample may be carry-over from other donors' samples. The chain uses TRBV7-9 and TRBJ2-1; D is ambiguous. Sample: naive CD8+ T cells from PBMCs. The CDR3 region has the DNA TGTGCCAGCAGCTTCTTTGTAGACAATGAGCAGTTCTTC. This translates into CASSFFVDNEQFF.